The present T cell receptor beta chain was sequenced within a study of cytotoxic CD8 clonotypes in ibrutinib-treated CLL. V lost 7 bases, J lost 7 bases, and 7 bases lay in between. The CDR3 totals 10 residues. Per the germline V gene, CDR1 is LNHDA and CDR2 is SQIVND (reference sequence). Profiling relied on immunoSEQ multiplex PCR, and the TCRdb table lists in-frame clones only, not all of them. The sample carries under 200,000 clones, around 84% recorded once. The sequence was collected from a human donor with chronic lymphocytic leukemia. Here the sequenced sample was PBMCs, taken after 12 months of ibrutinib treatment. The J gene is TRBJ1-2, the V gene TRBV19, with D possibly being TRBD1 (5 bases). Here the CDR3 reads CASIGAGYTF. The CDR3 DNA reads TGTGCCAGTATCGGGGCTGGCTACACCTTC.